Detailed here is one TCR beta chain. Produced via immunoSEQ multiplex PCR; TCRdb's table is partial and in-frame only. Of about 130,000 clones detected, around 82% appear once; the ten largest clones hold roughly 6%. As for time point: blood 2 weeks post-SBRT. The treatment was: 15 Gy SBRT to primary tumor, nephrectomy 4 weeks later. The data belong to a study of radiation and T cells in renal cell carcinoma. This TCR came from a man aged 45-65 years with renal cell carcinoma. Sequences were derived from blood, sampled from a patient whose treatment included radiotherapy and nephrectomy.

CDR3 coding DNA: TGTGCCAGCAGTCCGTCAGGGACTCCCTATGGCTACACCTTC. The encoded protein is CASSPSGTPYGYTF. The J gene is TRBJ1-2, the V gene TRBV6-5, with D maybe TRBD1 (5 bases). Between the trimmed V and J ends, which lost 5 bases and 4 bases, there was a span of 14 bases. Germline V CDR1 and CDR2: MNHEY, SVGAGI. The CDR3 runs 14 residues.